These 26 T cell receptor beta chains were sequenced from one sample in a study of blood T cell repertoires in COVID-19 (dated by TCRdb to the early 2020s). The protocol used for the library was the immunoSEQ multiplex PCR assay. TCRdb took over this immuneACCESS table, retaining in-frame rearrangements with V and J assigned. Such tables are incomplete; in checked studies, under half of the missing clones stem from an unresolved V gene, and the remainder is unexplained. This sample gives roughly 92,000 clones in total; around 86% of them show up just once. About a tenth of the sample lies in the top ten. The sample taken for sequencing was peripheral blood. These receptors all stem from a man aged 50-59 years with acute or convalescent COVID-19.

The chain is built from TRBV14 and TRBJ1-6; possible D gene TRBD1, 6 bases. Germline loops: CDR1 SGHDN, CDR2 FVKESK. CDR3 size: 15 residues. V shed 4 bases and J shed 7 bases, with 14 bases lying between them. CDR3 protein: CASSLLGAVNSPLHF. CDR3 coding DNA: TGTGCCAGCAGCCTGTTGGGGGCGGTGAATTCACCCCTCCACTTT.

This clone showed up just a few times. The V call is TRBV20-1, the J call TRBJ1-4, with D perhaps TRBD1 (5 bases). The germline V gene encodes CDR1 DFQATT and CDR2 SNEGSKA (reference sequence). Trimming pared 7 bases from V and 4 bases from J, leaving 7 bases between. The CDR3 is 11 residues long. The CDR3 DNA reads as TGCAGTGGACAGCATAATGAAAAACTGTTTTTT. As protein: CSGQHNEKLFF.

The genes are TRBV6-5 and TRBJ1-5; weak D call: TRBD1 (5 bases). The V and J ends lost 8 bases and 4 bases respectively, with 15 bases between them. Germline CDR1 is MNHEY and CDR2 is SVGAGI. The CDR3 consists of 14 residues. The CDR3 nucleotides are TGTGCCAGCGCCTTACGGCAGGGAAATCAGCCCCAGCATTTT. This translates into CASALRQGNQPQHF.

The chain employs TRBV6-6 and TRBJ2-1; a weak D match, TRBD1 (5 bases). V shed 6 bases and J shed 14 bases, with 14 bases lying between them. The CDR3 length is 11 residues. CDR1 and CDR2 (germline): MNHNY, SVGAGI (reference sequence). In DNA, the CDR3 is TGTGCCAGCAGCTCCCCTCAGGGAAAGTTCTTC. It translates to CASSSPQGKFF.

CDR3 protein: CASSLVAGAGMNTEAFF. The CDR3 DNA reads as TGCGCCAGCAGCTTGGTCGCCGGTGCAGGGATGAACACTGAAGCTTTCTTT. The rearrangement links TRBV5-1 to TRBJ1-1; tentatively, D is TRBD1 (5 bases). This CDR3 is 17 amino acids long. The germline V gene encodes CDR1 SGHRS and CDR2 YFSETQ. Trimming removed 0 bases from V and 0 bases from J, with 15 bases in between.

The V call is TRBV5-5, the J call TRBJ2-3, with D unresolved. The CDR3 loop spans 15 amino acids. The germline CDR1 and CDR2 sequences are SGHKS and YYEKEE (reference sequence). Trimming removed 2 bases at V and 0 bases at J, with 10 bases between. The CDR3 protein is CASSFSARSTDTQYF. Here the CDR3 DNA reads TGTGCCAGCAGCTTTTCAGCGAGGAGCACAGATACGCAGTATTTT. Looking up the rest from reference TRBV5-5 and TRBJ2-3 gives the full variable domain: DAGVTQSPTHLIKTRGQQVTLRCSPISGHKSVSWYQQVLGQGPQFIFQYYEKEERGRGNFPDRFSARQFPNYSSELNVNALLLGDSALYLCASSFSARSTDTQYFGPGTRLTVL.

This rearrangement joins TRBV11-2 to TRBJ1-2; D possibly corresponds to TRBD1 (5 bases). Trimming pared 2 bases from V and 3 bases from J, leaving 13 bases between. This CDR3 spans 15 amino acids. Germline-derived CDR1 and CDR2 are SGHAT and FQNNGV. The DNA for the CDR3 is TGTGCCAGCAGCTTAAAATGGGGCCTGGACTATGGCTACACCTTC. Its translation is CASSLKWGLDYGYTF.

The rearrangement joins TRBV12-3 or TRBV12-4 to TRBJ1-5; D uncertain. V lost 4 bases and J 4 bases, leaving 8 bases between the germline ends. CDR3 length equals 13 residues. The CDR3 here is CASSSATNQPQHF. The CDR3 DNA reads as TGTGCCAGCAGTTCCGCCACTAATCAGCCCCAGCATTTT.

The chain employs TRBV5-1 and TRBJ1-2; TRBD1 agrees at 9 bases. CDR3 size: 13 residues. The germline V gene encodes CDR1 SGHRS and CDR2 YFSETQ. Trimming cost V 4 bases and J 6 bases; bases outside gene matches: 4. The CDR3, as DNA: TGCGCCAGCAGCCAACAGGGGGCGAATGGCTACACCTTC. Translation: CASSQQGANGYTF.

The genes are TRBV5-1 and TRBJ1-1; 8 nucleotides line up with TRBD1. V shed 4 bases and J 5 bases; nucleotides not matched to a gene: 10. Germline values: CDR1 SGHRS, CDR2 YFSETQ. The CDR3 has 15 amino acids. The CDR3 is CASSPRTGRITEAFF. The CDR3 coding sequence is TGCGCCAGCAGCCCTAGGACAGGGAGGATAACTGAAGCTTTCTTT. Together with reference TRBV5-1 and TRBJ1-1, the CDR3 gives the full variable domain: KAGVTQTPRYLIKTRGQQVTLSCSPISGHRSVSWYQQTPGQGLQFLFEYFSETQRNKGNFPGRFSGRQFSNSRSEMNVSTLELGDSALYLCASSPRTGRITEAFFGQGTRLTVV.

As regards this clone: An end of the junction differs from the germline gene, which may be a read error. The CDR3 here is CASSFSGTPPYEQYF. The CDR3 DNA is TGTGCCAGTAGCTTTAGCGGAACACCACCCTACGAGCAGTACTTC. This rearrangement joins TRBV11-2 to TRBJ2-7; the D gene is possibly TRBD2 (6 bases). The CDR3 has 15 residues. Germline CDR1 reads SGHAT; CDR2 reads FQNNGV.

This rearrangement joins TRBV28 to TRBJ2-3, with 10 nucleotides matching TRBD2. J lost 2 bases, V lost 2 bases, and 7 bases had no gene match. CDR1 is MDHEN and CDR2 is SYDVKM in the germline V gene. The CDR3 sequence is 17 residues long. The CDR3 region is CASSLGLAGEYTDTQYF. The CDR3 DNA follows: TGTGCCAGCAGTTTAGGCCTAGCGGGGGAGTACACAGATACGCAGTATTTT.

The chain combines TRBV5-1 with TRBJ1-3, with TRBD1 identical over 8 bases. Germline CDR1 SGHRS, CDR2 YFSETQ. The trim removed 4 bases at V and 4 bases at J, leaving 7 bases unmatched. This CDR3 has 15 amino acids. CDR3 in amino acids: CASSHGQGAGNTIYF. The CDR3 bases are TGCGCCAGCAGCCACGGACAGGGAGCAGGAAACACCATATATTTT. Combining the CDR3 with reference TRBV5-1 and TRBJ1-3 gives the whole variable domain KAGVTQTPRYLIKTRGQQVTLSCSPISGHRSVSWYQQTPGQGLQFLFEYFSETQRNKGNFPGRFSGRQFSNSRSEMNVSTLELGDSALYLCASSHGQGAGNTIYFGEGSWLTVV.

This clone has just a few counts. The chain links TRBV5-6 to TRBJ2-5, with TRBD1 identical over 9 bases. The germline CDR1 and CDR2 sequences are SGHDT and YYEEEE. The CDR3 contains 16 residues. The junction had 10 bases not matched to a gene; V was cut back by 2 bases and J by 5 bases. The CDR3 reads CASSLRGTGIAETQYF. In DNA form, the CDR3 reads TGTGCCAGCAGCTTAAGGGGGACAGGGATTGCGGAGACCCAGTACTTC.

The V call is TRBV19, the J call TRBJ2-7, with 11 bases fitting TRBD2. V gave up 4 bases and J gave up 7 bases; unmatched junction bases: 9. The CDR3 has 15 residues. Germline loops: CDR1 LNHDA, CDR2 SQIVND (reference sequence). In nucleotides, the CDR3 is TGTGCCAGTAGTAAGGGACTAGCGGTCTCGGGGGAGCAGTACTTC. It is translated as CASSKGLAVSGEQYF.

This clone was seen a few times. The chain employs TRBV5-4 and TRBJ2-5; 9 positions match TRBD1. The CDR3 has 15 residues. Trimming took 0 bases from V and 7 from J; bases not matched to a gene: 7. The germline V gene has CDR1 SGHNT and CDR2 YYREEE (reference sequence). CDR3 residues: CASSLGGVTGGTQYF. CDR3 nucleotide sequence: TGTGCCAGCAGCTTGGGAGGGGTGACAGGGGGGACCCAGTACTTC.

The chain uses TRBV10-2 and TRBJ2-2; 13 nucleotides line up with TRBD2. Germline assignment: CDR1 WSHSY and CDR2 SAAADI. Trimming cost V 4 bases and J 3 bases; bases outside gene matches: 8. This CDR3 contains 18 residues. This CDR3 reads CASSALGTSGAYTGELFF. The CDR3 DNA reads TGCGCCAGCAGTGCACTCGGGACTAGCGGGGCGTACACCGGGGAGCTGTTTTTT.

The rearrangement links TRBV5-1 to TRBJ2-7; a weak D match, TRBD1 (6 bases). Germline values: CDR1 SGHRS, CDR2 YFSETQ. The CDR3 runs to 14 residues. Trimming cost V 1 base and J 2 bases, with 10 bases left between them. The DNA for the CDR3 is TGCGCCAGCAGCTTGAGGGGGTTACCCTACGAGCAGTACTTC. It specifies CASSLRGLPYEQYF. Full variable domain (missing parts from reference TRBV5-1 and TRBJ2-7): KAGVTQTPRYLIKTRGQQVTLSCSPISGHRSVSWYQQTPGQGLQFLFEYFSETQRNKGNFPGRFSGRQFSNSRSEMNVSTLELGDSALYLCASSLRGLPYEQYFGPGTRLTVT.

DNA for the CDR3: TGTGCCAGTACTTTACAGGACGCCGTCGGGGAGACCCAGTACTTC. Translation: CASTLQDAVGETQYF. The chain joins TRBV2 to TRBJ2-5; a weak D match, TRBD1 (5 bases). Germline CDR1 reads SNHLY; CDR2 reads FYNNEI. Deletions cut 9 bases from V and 5 bases from J, with 22 bases between. CDR3 size: 15 residues.

The J gene is TRBJ2-7, the V gene TRBV11-3; D not resolved. The CDR3 is made up of 14 amino acids. Trimming took 0 bases from V and 0 from J, leaving 6 bases between them. Germline CDR1 SGHNT, CDR2 YENEEA. CDR3 in DNA: TGTGCCAGCAGCTTAGAACGGTTCTCCTACGAGCAGTACTTC. This codes for CASSLERFSYEQYF.

V and J are TRBV6-1 and TRBJ2-7, with 8 bases matching TRBD2. The CDR3 totals 15 residues. Trimming at V came to 3 bases and at J to 7 bases, leaving 11 bases not matched to a gene. Germline V gene lookup returns CDR1 MNHNS and CDR2 SASEGT. The CDR3 is CASSESSGSWYEQYF. Here the CDR3 DNA reads TGTGCCAGCAGTGAGAGCAGCGGGAGTTGGTATGAGCAGTACTTC.

The gene calls are TRBV18 and TRBJ1-3; perhaps TRBD1 as D (5 bases). CDR3 length: 16 amino acids. Trimming removed 3 bases at V and 0 bases at J, with 12 bases between. Germline loops: CDR1 KGHSH, CDR2 LQKENI. This CDR3 is CASSPSRQSSGNTIYF. CDR3 nucleotides: TGTGCCAGCTCACCCTCGAGACAGTCCTCTGGAAACACCATATATTTT.

The rearrangement joins TRBV19 to TRBJ2-1, with 14 bases matching TRBD2. The length of the CDR3 is 18 residues. Per germline, CDR1 LNHDA and CDR2 SQIVND (reference sequence). V shed 10 bases, J shed 4 bases, and the junction held 15 bases outside the gene matches. The chain's CDR3 is CATLPGTSGSGVYNEQFF. The DNA for the CDR3 is TGTGCCACTCTTCCCGGGACTAGCGGGAGTGGGGTTTACAATGAGCAGTTCTTC.

The gene calls are TRBV5-5 and TRBJ1-6, with D unresolved. The length of the CDR3 is 14 residues. V lost 1 base to trimming and J lost 7 bases, with 9 bases between them. Germline V lookup: CDR1 SGHKS, CDR2 YYEKEE (reference sequence). The CDR3 DNA sequence: TGTGCCAGCAGCTTGCTAACAGCCAATTCACCCCTCCACTTT. It translates to CASSLLTANSPLHF. Full variable domain (missing parts from reference TRBV5-5 and TRBJ1-6): DAGVTQSPTHLIKTRGQQVTLRCSPISGHKSVSWYQQVLGQGPQFIFQYYEKEERGRGNFPDRFSARQFPNYSSELNVNALLLGDSALYLCASSLLTANSPLHFGNGTRLTVT.

This chain joins TRBV6-5 and TRBJ1-2, with 9 bases fitting TRBD1. After removal of 7 bases from V and 8 bases from J, the junction contained 14 bases not matched to a gene. This CDR3 is 15 amino acids long. Germline-derived CDR1 and CDR2 are MNHEY and SVGAGI. The CDR3 DNA reads TGTGCCAGCACCGCAGAGAACAGGGGGCGGGCGGGCTACACCTTC. The encoded protein is CASTAENRGRAGYTF.

In its sample, this clone was seen a few times. V usage is TRBV19 and J usage is TRBJ2-7, with 12 bases lining up with TRBD2. This CDR3 is built from 16 residues. The germline CDR1 and CDR2 sequences are LNHDA and SQIVND (reference sequence). Trimming at V came to 4 bases and at J to 1 base, leaving 5 bases not matched to a gene. CDR3 in DNA: TGTGCCAGTAGTACCCAGACTAGCGGGAGATCCTACGAGCAGTACTTC. Its translation: CASSTQTSGRSYEQYF.